These T cell receptor beta chains were read from a single sample in a study of blood T cell repertoires in COVID-19. The data were produced by immunoSEQ multiplex PCR, yet TCRdb's version contains in-frame clones alone and is incomplete. The data contain 210,000 or so clones, roughly 79% of them singletons. Sequenced input: PBMCs or T cells enriched from blood (not recorded which). These receptors were obtained from a woman in her forties or fifties with acute COVID-19. Both conserved end residues are part of each CDR3. The D gene is left open where the match is weak. Clone size, where shown, is once, few, many, or a class for clones that have expanded.

D: TRBD2; J: TRBJ2-2; V: TRBV2; size: .; DNA: TGTGCCAGCAGGGGTACTAGCGCCACGAACACCGGGGAGCTGTTTTTT; CDR3: CASRGTSATNTGELFF
D: TRBD1; J: TRBJ1-6; V: TRBV5-6; size: .; DNA: TGTGCCAGCATCGAAATGGGACAGCTACAAAGCTCCTATAATTCACCCCTCCACTTT; CDR3: CASIEMGQLQSSYNSPLHF
D: .; J: TRBJ1-2; V: TRBV9; size: .; DNA: TGTGCCAGCAGCTCCAGGGGCGGGGGAGCTAACTATGGCTACACCTTC; CDR3: CASSSRGGGANYGYTF
D: TRBD1; J: TRBJ1-1; V: TRBV11-1; size: .; DNA: TGTGCCAGCAGCTTACAGGACAGGGAGGCGGCCTTT; CDR3: CASSLQDREAAF
D: .; J: TRBJ1-1; V: TRBV3-1/TRBV3-2; size: .; DNA: TGTGCCAGCAGCCTCACAGGGTTTATTACTGAAGCTTTCTTT; CDR3: CASSLTGFITEAFF
D: .; J: TRBJ2-7; V: TRBV6-5; size: .; DNA: TGTGCCAGCAGCAGCCCAGGGTTGGGGTCCTACGAGCAGTACTTC; CDR3: CASSSPGLGSYEQYF
D: TRBD2; J: TRBJ2-6; V: TRBV3-1/TRBV3-2; size: .; DNA: TGTGCCAGCAGTCTAGCGGGAGTTGGGGCCAACGTCCTGACTTTC; CDR3: CASSLAGVGANVLTF
D: TRBD1; J: TRBJ1-2; V: TRBV19; size: .; DNA: TGTGCCAGTAGCAAGGGGACAGCCACGGGCTACACCTTC; CDR3: CASSKGTATGYTF
D: .; J: TRBJ2-1; V: TRBV21-1; size: .; DNA: TGTGCCAGCAGCAACGCCCGCAGGGCAGGGGGGAGCAATGAGCAGTTCTTC; CDR3: CASSNARRAGGSNEQFF
D: TRBD1; J: TRBJ1-3; V: TRBV7-9; size: .; DNA: TGTGCCAGCAGCTTAAGCAGGGGGTCGGCTGGAAACACCATATATTTT; CDR3: CASSLSRGSAGNTIYF
D: .; J: TRBJ1-5; V: TRBV19; size: .; DNA: TGTGCCAGTAGTCCGCAGACAGCTTATAGCAATCAGCCCCAGCATTTT; CDR3: CASSPQTAYSNQPQHF
D: .; J: TRBJ1-1; V: TRBV6-5; size: .; DNA: TGTGCCAGCAGTTACACGAGGCCCCGCGACACTGAAGCTTTCTTT; CDR3: CASSYTRPRDTEAFF
D: TRBD1; J: TRBJ1-2; V: TRBV6-5; size: .; DNA: TGTGCCAGCAGTCACCGGGACAGGGTAAACTATGGCTACACCTTC; CDR3: CASSHRDRVNYGYTF
D: TRBD1; J: TRBJ2-7; V: TRBV25-1; size: once; DNA: TGTGCCAGCAGTGCCGCCGGGACAGGGTTTCCGAGGCAGTACTTC; CDR3: CASSAAGTGFPRQYF
D: .; J: TRBJ2-3; V: TRBV7-3; size: .; DNA: TGTGCCAGCAGCCCGCGGGCGAACACAGATACGCAGTATTTT; CDR3: CASSPRANTDTQYF
D: TRBD1; J: TRBJ2-7; V: TRBV10-3; size: few; DNA: TGTGCCACAAGACAGGGGGCCATGAACGAGCAGTACTTC; CDR3: CATRQGAMNEQYF
D: TRBD2; J: TRBJ2-3; V: TRBV7-2; size: .; DNA: TGTGCCAGCAGCCCTAGGCCGGGCGGGAGTAGGGGAGATACGCAGTATTTT; CDR3: CASSPRPGGSRGDTQYF
D: .; J: TRBJ1-5; V: TRBV7-2; size: .; DNA: TGTGCCAGCAGCTTAGGGGGCCAGGGTGGCAATCAGCCCCAGCATTTT; CDR3: CASSLGGQGGNQPQHF